This TCR beta chain emerged from a study of blood T cell repertoires in COVID-19. This clone was observed once. Clones were read by immunoSEQ multiplex PCR, and TCRdb kept only the in-frame ones, dropping some. The profile covers 230,000 or so clones, with 89% appearing a single time and roughly 4.5% taken by the ten largest. This CDR3 spans 13 amino acids. V dropped 5 bases and J dropped 15 bases, with 20 bases sitting between them. Germline V lookup: CDR1 SNHLY, CDR2 FYNNEI. Sequenced sample: peripheral blood. The receptor was isolated from a woman aged 40 to 49 who had recovered from COVID-19. This chain connects TRBV2 to TRBJ1-5; D is undetermined. The CDR3 reads CASSLGREFDVHF. The CDR3 nucleotides read TGTGCCAGCAGTCTAGGGAGGGAATTTGACGTGCATTTT.